The 25 T cell receptor beta chains below were found in one sample sequenced in a study of shared clonotypes between healthy human individuals. The data were produced by immunoSEQ multiplex PCR, yet TCRdb's version contains in-frame clones alone and is incomplete. The data show about 490,000 clones, with about 78% seen just once and approximately 12% held by the top ten. The material sequenced was PBMCs. The source is a middle-aged woman in good health. Some clones in this sample may be carry-over from other donors' samples.

The chain links TRBV18 to TRBJ2-7; 10 positions agree with TRBD2. CDR3 size: 16 residues. The V and J ends lost 5 bases and 0 bases, in that order; junction bases with no gene match: 7. Germline V gene sequence: CDR1 KGHSH, CDR2 LQKENI. CDR3 amino acids: CASSSGASGSSYEQYF. The DNA for the CDR3 is TGTGCCAGCTCATCGGGGGCTAGCGGGAGCTCCTACGAGCAGTACTTC.

V is TRBV28 and J is TRBJ2-1; 7 bases are shared with TRBD2. V was clipped by 9 bases and J by 1 base; unmatched bases: 15. CDR1 is MDHEN, CDR2 SYDVKM, per germline. There are 17 residues in the CDR3. CDR3 coding DNA: TGTGCCAGTACCGAAGAAGCGGGAAAAGTTTCCTACAATGAGCAGTTCTTC. This encodes CASTEEAGKVSYNEQFF.

J is TRBJ2-3 and V is TRBV4-3; 7 nucleotides agree with TRBD2. The CDR3 is 16 residues long. Trimming at V came to 0 bases and at J to 3 bases, leaving 6 bases not matched to a gene. Germline V CDR1 and CDR2: LGHNA, YSLEER. The CDR3, as DNA: TGCGCCAGCAGCCAAGACCCCAGGCGGGAGACAGATACGCAGTATTTT. The encoded protein is CASSQDPRRETDTQYF.

This chain joins TRBV6-6 and TRBJ1-2, with D hard to call. The CDR3 totals 14 residues. Germline loops: CDR1 MNHNY, CDR2 SVGAGI (reference sequence). The V end was cut by 7 bases, the J end by 3 bases, with 15 bases between. The CDR3: CASNTIWGDYGYTF. The CDR3 DNA reads TGTGCCAGCAACACGATCTGGGGAGACTATGGCTACACCTTC.

This clone was picked up a small number of times. The V gene is TRBV15, the J gene TRBJ2-2; D is perhaps TRBD2 (6 bases). Germline V gives CDR1 LNHNV, CDR2 YYDKDF (reference sequence). CDR3 length: 15 amino acids. V was trimmed by 4 bases and J by 4 bases, leaving 13 bases between them. The CDR3 bases are TGTGCCACCAGCACGGGACTGGCCGGCACCGGGGAGCTGTTTTTT. Its protein is CATSTGLAGTGELFF.

This chain connects TRBV7-3 to TRBJ2-1; D ambiguous. V was pared by 5 bases and J by 0 bases, with 11 bases between. Germline lookup yields CDR1 SGHTA and CDR2 FQGTGA. The CDR3 loop spans 15 amino acids. In DNA form, the CDR3 reads TGTGCCAGCAGCCCCCTCGGTAGCTCCTACAATGAGCAGTTCTTC. It specifies CASSPLGSSYNEQFF.

This chain joins TRBV7-4 and TRBJ1-1; 8 bases line up with TRBD1. CDR3 length equals 15 residues. Germline loops: CDR1 SGHVT, CDR2 SQSDAQ. Losses at the gene ends were 4 bases for V and 1 base for J; bases not matched to a gene: 5. The CDR3 DNA reads TGTGCCAGCAGCTCCAGGGGGCTTGGGAACACTGAAGCTTTCTTT. Translation gives CASSSRGLGNTEAFF.

The V gene is TRBV9, the J gene TRBJ1-5, with D perhaps TRBD1 (6 bases). The V and J ends lost 0 bases and 5 bases respectively, with 12 bases between them. The CDR3 contains 15 residues. CDR1 and CDR2 (germline): SGDLS, YYNGEE. The CDR3, as DNA: TGTGCCAGCAGCGTAGCTTGGGGGGCGGATCAGCCCCAGCATTTT. It yields the protein CASSVAWGADQPQHF. Full variable domain (remainder filled in from reference TRBV9 and TRBJ1-5): DSGVTQTPKHLITATGQRVTLRCSPRSGDLSVYWYQQSLDQGLQFLIQYYNGEERAKGNILERFSAQQFPDLHSELNLSSLELGDSALYFCASSVAWGADQPQHFGDGTRLSIL.

The chain has TRBV28 and TRBJ2-1; no clear D. V was clipped by 4 bases and J by 6 bases, with 7 bases between them. This CDR3 has 12 residues. Per germline, CDR1 MDHEN and CDR2 SYDVKM. The CDR3 coding sequence is TGTGCCAGCAGTTCCCCGGGCAATGAGCAGTTCTTC. Amino acids: CASSSPGNEQFF.

The genes are TRBV4-1 and TRBJ1-2; D possibly corresponds to TRBD1 (6 bases). Trimming removed 0 bases from V and 4 bases from J, with 15 bases in between. Germline lookup yields CDR1 MGHRA and CDR2 YSYEKL. The CDR3 consists of 16 residues. CDR3 amino acids: CASSQETLQGTYGYTF. The CDR3 bases are TGCGCCAGCAGCCAAGAAACCCTACAGGGCACCTATGGCTACACCTTC.

Concerning this clone itself: Other DNA sequences in the same sample also yield this CDR3. V and J are TRBV7-2 and TRBJ1-2; D is possibly TRBD1 (5 bases). The length of the CDR3 is 13 residues. Germline values: CDR1 SGHTA, CDR2 FQGNSA. Trimming pared 5 bases from V and 3 bases from J, leaving 10 bases between. The CDR3 is CASSLDRYYGYTF. The CDR3, as DNA: TGTGCCAGCAGCCTAGACAGATACTATGGCTACACCTTC. Full variable domain (remainder filled in from reference TRBV7-2 and TRBJ1-2): GAGVSQSPSNKVTEKGKDVELRCDPISGHTALYWYRQSLGQGLEFLIYFQGNSAPDKSGLPSDRFSAERTGGSVSTLTIQRTQQEDSAVYLCASSLDRYYGYTFGSGTRLTVV.

The chain has TRBV6-1 and TRBJ2-7, with a possible D match to TRBD1 (6 bases). Trimming stripped 6 bases from V and 2 bases from J, with 11 bases between. This CDR3 has 13 amino acids. Germline CDR1 and CDR2: MNHNS and SASEGT. The DNA of the CDR3 is TGTGCCAGCAGACGGACAGAACCCTACGAGCAGTACTTC. It specifies CASRRTEPYEQYF.

The chain joins TRBV4-2 to TRBJ2-4; D not certain. The CDR3 is 15 amino acids. Germline CDR1 LGHNA, CDR2 YNFKEQ. V was cut by 0 bases and J by 0 bases, with 6 bases left in between. The CDR3 DNA sequence: TGTGCCAGCAGCCAAGAGGAACTAGCCAAAAACATTCAGTACTTC. Its translation is CASSQEELAKNIQYF.

The chain employs TRBV12-5 and TRBJ2-1; TRBD1 or TRBD2 may be the D gene (5 bases each). The V gene's germline CDR1 is LGHNT and CDR2 FRNRAP. The CDR3 has 15 amino acids. The V and J ends lost 0 bases and 8 bases respectively, with 14 bases between them. Written as DNA, the CDR3 is TGTGCTAGTGGTTTGGTCCAAGGGGAGATCGATGAGCAGTTCTTC. Residues: CASGLVQGEIDEQFF.

This clone was recorded only once. J is TRBJ1-1 and V is TRBV7-8; 7 positions agree with TRBD1. Germline lookup yields CDR1 SGHVS and CDR2 FQNEAQ. The CDR3 loop spans 17 amino acids. V shed 1 base, J shed 2 bases, and the junction held 10 bases outside the gene matches. The CDR3 bases are TGTGCCAGCAGCTTAGGGGGGCCGGGACAGAGAAACACTGAAGCTTTCTTT. Its translation is CASSLGGPGQRNTEAFF.

This chain links TRBV5-6 with TRBJ1-2; D is uncertain. The CDR3 has 15 residues. Germline lookup yields CDR1 SGHDT and CDR2 YYEEEE. V shed 0 bases and J shed 2 bases, with 11 bases lying between them. The CDR3 region has the DNA TGTGCCAGCAGCTTGGATTTTTCTACGAACTATGGCTACACCTTC. The encoded protein is CASSLDFSTNYGYTF.

The rearrangement joins TRBV2 to TRBJ2-2, with TRBD1 as a possible D gene (6 bases). The CDR3 totals 14 residues. The germline gives CDR1 SNHLY, CDR2 FYNNEI. V was cut by 9 bases and J by 0 bases, with 11 bases left in between. As DNA, the CDR3 is TGTGCCAGTAGAGGACAGCCGAACACCGGGGAGCTGTTTTTT. Protein product: CASRGQPNTGELFF.

Remarks on this clone: With a far larger clone one base away, a read error is the likely cause. Other DNA sequences in the sample encode the same CDR3. The rearrangement uses TRBV9 and TRBJ2-3, with D perhaps TRBD2 (5 bases). The CDR3 totals 15 residues. Germline CDR1 and CDR2: SGDLS and YYNGEE. CDR3 sequence: CASSLLLAGTDTQYF. The CDR3 DNA follows: TGTGCCAGCAGCCTACTACTGGCGGGCACAGATACGCAGTATTTC.

The J gene is TRBJ2-7, the V gene TRBV28; tentatively, D is TRBD1 or TRBD2 (5 bases each). Deletions cut 6 bases from V and 0 bases from J, with 18 bases between. Germline loops: CDR1 MDHEN, CDR2 SYDVKM. This CDR3 is 16 amino acids long. In DNA form, the CDR3 reads TGTGCCAGCAGCCTAAGGCCGGGGCTAGCCTCCTACGAGCAGTACTTC. It codes for CASSLRPGLASYEQYF.

For this clone: A single base separates this from a much larger clone, so it may be a read error. This rearrangement joins TRBV27 to TRBJ2-1; D gene unclear. In germline, CDR1 is MNHEY, CDR2 SMNVEV (reference sequence). V was shortened by 0 bases and J by 9 bases, with 12 bases between the two germline ends. The CDR3 runs 14 residues. CDR3 nucleotides: TGTGCCAGCAGTTTATCGGCCTACAGAGGTGAGCAGTTCTTC. It is translated as CASSLSAYRGEQFF.

V gene TRBV27 combines with J gene TRBJ2-4; the match to TRBD2 covers 7 bases. This CDR3 comprises 11 residues. From germline, CDR1 is MNHEY and CDR2 SMNVEV (reference sequence). Trimming removed 10 bases from V and 16 bases from J; junction bases left unmatched: 13. The DNA of the CDR3 is TGTGCCACCGGGGAGGGAGTCCTCCGTTACTTC. It translates to CATGEGVLRYF.

The V and J genes are TRBV7-9 and TRBJ1-4; D is possibly TRBD1 (6 bases). CDR3 length: 15 residues. V was shortened by 6 bases and J by 8 bases, with 19 bases between the two germline ends. CDR1 is SEHNR and CDR2 is FQNEAQ in the germline V gene (reference sequence). The CDR3 DNA reads TGTGCCAGCAGTTTTGGGGACCTTACAGGGGAAAAACTGTTTTTT. Its translation: CASSFGDLTGEKLFF.

The chain employs TRBV6-1 and TRBJ1-2; no reliable D call. Germline V gene lookup returns CDR1 MNHNS and CDR2 SASEGT. The CDR3 length is 13 residues. V was cut by 2 bases and J by 8 bases, with 12 bases left in between. The CDR3: CASSEQRLWGYTF. The CDR3, as DNA: TGTGCCAGCAGTGAACAGAGACTTTGGGGCTACACCTTC.

This clone has a handful of counts. J is TRBJ1-3 and V is TRBV6-1; D is ambiguous. The V gene lost 0 bases and the J gene lost 4 bases, with 10 bases spanning the gap. Germline V CDR1 and CDR2: MNHNS, SASEGT. The CDR3 sequence is 15 residues long. In DNA, the CDR3 is TGTGCCAGCAGTGAAGCGCCTGGTCAAGGAAACACCATATATTTT. The encoded protein is CASSEAPGQGNTIYF.

The chain joins TRBV7-2 to TRBJ2-4; D is possibly TRBD2 (5 bases). The CDR3 length is 16 residues. Germline assignment: CDR1 SGHTA and CDR2 FQGNSA. The V gene lost 2 bases and the J gene lost 2 bases, with 13 bases spanning the gap. This chain's CDR3 is CASSLYPGGSKNIQYF. The CDR3 nucleotides read TGTGCCAGCAGCTTATATCCTGGAGGTTCCAAAAACATTCAGTACTTC.